This T cell receptor beta chain was sequenced for a study of shared T cell receptors in the human thymus. The CDR3 spans 20 residues. Germline CDR1 and CDR2: SGHTA and FQGTGA. With V trimmed by 1 base and J by 4 bases, 19 bases remained unmatched. Assay: immunoSEQ multiplex PCR; the TCRdb copy retains only in-frame clones and omits some. This table holds about 380,000 clones, about 95% found once. The receptor was derived from a human donor. This sequence joins TRBV7-3 and TRBJ2-3, with 8 positions matching TRBD2. The material sequenced was thymocytes. CDR3 sequence reads: CASSLSIQNDSGTMADTQYF. The CDR3 DNA reads TGTGCCAGCAGCTTAAGCATCCAGAACGATAGCGGGACCATGGCAGATACGCAGTATTTT. Combining the CDR3 with reference TRBV7-3 and TRBJ2-3 gives the whole variable domain GAGVSQTPSNKVTEKGKYVELRCDPISGHTALYWYRQSLGQGPEFLIYFQGTGAADDSGLPNDRFFAVRPEGSVSTLKIQRTERGDSAVYLCASSLSIQNDSGTMADTQYFGPGTRLTVL.